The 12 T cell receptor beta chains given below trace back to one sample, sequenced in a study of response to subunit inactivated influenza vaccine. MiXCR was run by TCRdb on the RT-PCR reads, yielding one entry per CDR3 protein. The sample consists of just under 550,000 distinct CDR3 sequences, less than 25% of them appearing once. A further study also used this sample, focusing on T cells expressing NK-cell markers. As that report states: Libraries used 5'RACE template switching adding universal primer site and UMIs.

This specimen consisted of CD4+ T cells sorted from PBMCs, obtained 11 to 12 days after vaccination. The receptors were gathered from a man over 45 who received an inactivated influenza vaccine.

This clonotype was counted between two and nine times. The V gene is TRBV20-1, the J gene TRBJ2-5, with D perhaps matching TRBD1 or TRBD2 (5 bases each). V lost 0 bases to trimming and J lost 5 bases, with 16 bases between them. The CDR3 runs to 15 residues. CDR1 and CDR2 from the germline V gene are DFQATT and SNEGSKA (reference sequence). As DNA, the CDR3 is TGCAGTGCTAGAGATTTAGAGGGGCCAATGGAGACCCAGTACTTC. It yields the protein CSARDLEGPMETQYF.

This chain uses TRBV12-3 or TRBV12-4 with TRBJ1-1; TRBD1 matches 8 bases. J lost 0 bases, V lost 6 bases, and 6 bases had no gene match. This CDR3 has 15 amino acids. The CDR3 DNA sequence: TGTGCCAGCAGCCAGCGGGACAGGTTGAACACTGAAGCTTTCTTT. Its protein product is CASSQRDRLNTEAFF.

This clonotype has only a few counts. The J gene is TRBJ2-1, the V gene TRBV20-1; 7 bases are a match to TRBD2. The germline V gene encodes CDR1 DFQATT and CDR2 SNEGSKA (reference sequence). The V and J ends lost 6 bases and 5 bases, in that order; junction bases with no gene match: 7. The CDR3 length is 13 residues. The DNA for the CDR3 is TGCAGTGCCATCCGGGACTACAACAATGAGCAGTTCTTC. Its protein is CSAIRDYNNEQFF.

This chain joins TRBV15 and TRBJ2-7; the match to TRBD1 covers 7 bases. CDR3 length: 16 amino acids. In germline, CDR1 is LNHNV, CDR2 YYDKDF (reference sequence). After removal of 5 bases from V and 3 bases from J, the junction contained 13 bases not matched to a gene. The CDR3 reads CATSGSRGRPLYEQYF. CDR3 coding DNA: TGTGCCACCAGCGGTAGTAGGGGGCGCCCCCTCTACGAGCAGTACTTC.

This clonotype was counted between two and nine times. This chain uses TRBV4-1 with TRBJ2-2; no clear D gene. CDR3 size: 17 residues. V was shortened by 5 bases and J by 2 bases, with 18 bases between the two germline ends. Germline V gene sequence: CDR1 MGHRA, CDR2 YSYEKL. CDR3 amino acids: CASSERYPIRNTGELFF. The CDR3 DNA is TGCGCCAGCAGCGAACGCTATCCGATCAGAAACACCGGGGAGCTGTTTTTT.

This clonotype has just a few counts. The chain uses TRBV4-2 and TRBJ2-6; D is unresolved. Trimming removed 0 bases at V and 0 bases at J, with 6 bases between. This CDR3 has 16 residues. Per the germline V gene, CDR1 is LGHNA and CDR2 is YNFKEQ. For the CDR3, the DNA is TGTGCCAGCAGCCAAGAATGGTCCTCTGGGGCCAACGTCCTGACTTTC. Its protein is CASSQEWSSGANVLTF.

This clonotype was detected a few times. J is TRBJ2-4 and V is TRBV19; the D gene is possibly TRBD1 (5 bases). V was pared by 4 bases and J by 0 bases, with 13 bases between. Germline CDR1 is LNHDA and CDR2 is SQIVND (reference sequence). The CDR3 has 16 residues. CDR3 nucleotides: TGTGCCAGTAGTACGATAGACAGCCTAGCCAAAAACATTCAGTACTTC. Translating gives CASSTIDSLAKNIQYF.

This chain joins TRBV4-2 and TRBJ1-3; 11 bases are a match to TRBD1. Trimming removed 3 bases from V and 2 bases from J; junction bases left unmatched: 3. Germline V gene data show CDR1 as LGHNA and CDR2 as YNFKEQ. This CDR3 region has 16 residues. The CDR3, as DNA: TGTGCCAGCAGCCAGGACAGGGGGCTAACTGGAAACACCATATATTTT. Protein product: CASSQDRGLTGNTIYF.

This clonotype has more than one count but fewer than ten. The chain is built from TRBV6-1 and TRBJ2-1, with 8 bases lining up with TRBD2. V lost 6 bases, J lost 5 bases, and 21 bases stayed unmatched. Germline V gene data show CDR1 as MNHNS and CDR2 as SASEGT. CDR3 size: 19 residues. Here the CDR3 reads CASRRGGLDKSYSHNEQFF. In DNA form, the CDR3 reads TGTGCCAGCAGAAGGGGGGGACTAGATAAATCGTACTCTCACAATGAGCAGTTCTTC.

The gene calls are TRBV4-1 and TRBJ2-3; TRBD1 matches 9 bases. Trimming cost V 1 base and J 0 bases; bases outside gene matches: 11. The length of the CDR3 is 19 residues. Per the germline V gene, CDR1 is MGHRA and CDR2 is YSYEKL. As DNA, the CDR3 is TGCGCCAGCAGCCAAGTTCCCACGGTTGGACAGGGGAGCACAGATACGCAGTATTTT. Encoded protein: CASSQVPTVGQGSTDTQYF.

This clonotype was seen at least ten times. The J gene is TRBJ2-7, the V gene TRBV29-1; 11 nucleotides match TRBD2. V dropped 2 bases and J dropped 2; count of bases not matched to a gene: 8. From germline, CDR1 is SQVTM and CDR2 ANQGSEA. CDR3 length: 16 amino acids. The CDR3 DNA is TGCAGCGTTGAATATAAGGCGACTAGCGGGGCCTACGAGCAGTACTTC. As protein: CSVEYKATSGAYEQYF.

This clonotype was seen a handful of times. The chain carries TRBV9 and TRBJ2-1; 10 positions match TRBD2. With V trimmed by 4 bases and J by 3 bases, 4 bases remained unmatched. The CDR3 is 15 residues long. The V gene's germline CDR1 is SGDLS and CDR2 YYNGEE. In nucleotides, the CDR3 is TGTGCCAGCAGCCCCCGACTAGCGGGCTACAATGAGCAGTTCTTC. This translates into CASSPRLAGYNEQFF.